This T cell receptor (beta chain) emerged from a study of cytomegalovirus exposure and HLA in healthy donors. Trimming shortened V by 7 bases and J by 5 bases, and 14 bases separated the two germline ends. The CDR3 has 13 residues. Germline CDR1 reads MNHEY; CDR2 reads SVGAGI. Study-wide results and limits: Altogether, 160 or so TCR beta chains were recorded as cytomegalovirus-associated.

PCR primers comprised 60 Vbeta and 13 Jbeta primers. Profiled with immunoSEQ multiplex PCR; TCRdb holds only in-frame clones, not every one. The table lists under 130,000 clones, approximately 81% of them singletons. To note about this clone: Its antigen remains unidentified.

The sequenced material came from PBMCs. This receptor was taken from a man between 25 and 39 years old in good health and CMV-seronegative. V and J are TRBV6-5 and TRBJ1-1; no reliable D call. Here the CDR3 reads CASTGGIGTEAFF. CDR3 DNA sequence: TGTGCCAGCACCGGCGGGATCGGGACTGAAGCTTTCTTT.